One and the same sample provided the 24 T cell receptor beta chains below, sequenced in a study of CD8 T cells in Susac syndrome. Reverse transcription of roughly 0.5 to 1 ug RNA was performed with random hexamers. Via MiXCR, TCRdb re-called the immunoSEQ multiplex PCR reads, giving one row per CDR3 protein. The sample has fewer than 150,000 distinct CDR3 sequences; approximately 93% are singletons. The specimen was CD4+ T cells from PBMCs. The receptors here all came from a human donor with multiple sclerosis.

The chain links TRBV18 to TRBJ2-7, with D possibly TRBD1 on 6 matching bases. Germline CDR1 is KGHSH and CDR2 is LQKENI. V shed 3 bases and J shed 3 bases, with 9 bases lying between them. The CDR3 has 13 amino acids. The CDR3 region is CASSPGTHYEQYF. The CDR3 DNA reads as TGTGCCAGCTCACCCGGGACACACTACGAGCAGTACTTC.

V and J are TRBV6-2 or TRBV6-3 and TRBJ1-1, with no clear D. The CDR3 extends over 14 amino acids. CDR1 and CDR2 (germline): MNHEY, SVGEGT. V was pared by 0 bases and J by 1 base, with 6 bases between. CDR3 sequence (DNA): TGTGCCAGCAGTTACTCGAATGCGAACACTGAAGCTTTCTTT. This codes for CASSYSNANTEAFF.

The chain recombines TRBV3-1 with TRBJ2-5; D possibly corresponds to TRBD2 (7 bases). Germline lookup yields CDR1 LGHDT and CDR2 YNNKEL (reference sequence). Trimming took 1 base from V and 5 from J, leaving 8 bases between them. The CDR3 is 13 residues long. The CDR3, as DNA: TGTGCCAGCAGCCAAGCGGGGGGCGAGACCCAGTACTTC. Its translation is CASSQAGGETQYF.

The count of this clonotype is one. The chain uses TRBV20-1 and TRBJ1-3; the D gene is possibly TRBD1 (5 bases). Germline V gives CDR1 DFQATT, CDR2 SNEGSKA (reference sequence). The CDR3 has 15 amino acids. Trimming left V 1 base short and J 2 bases short, with 12 bases between. This CDR3 is CSARGQGGAGNTIYF. CDR3 in DNA: TGCAGTGCTAGAGGGCAGGGAGGCGCTGGAAACACCATATATTTT.

V usage is TRBV7-2 and J usage is TRBJ2-3, with D unclear. Germline CDR1 is SGHTA and CDR2 is FQGNSA. V dropped 4 bases and J dropped 6 bases, with 8 bases sitting between them. The CDR3 has 12 amino acids. The chain's CDR3 is CASSSYKDTQYF. The DNA of the CDR3 is TGTGCCAGCAGCTCGTATAAGGATACGCAGTATTTT.

The chain carries TRBV20-1 and TRBJ1-1; D unresolved. This CDR3 has 13 amino acids. V lost 3 bases and J lost 4, with 12 bases in between. Germline CDR1 DFQATT, CDR2 SNEGSKA (reference sequence). CDR3 nucleotide sequence: TGCAGTGCTAGCGCGAGAGCTGTCACTGAAGCTTTCTTT. It is translated as CSASARAVTEAFF.

The chain recombines TRBV9 with TRBJ2-4; D possibly corresponds to TRBD1 (5 bases). The CDR3 sequence is 13 residues long. Germline assignment: CDR1 SGDLS and CDR2 YYNGEE. V was clipped by 0 bases and J by 6 bases, with 7 bases between them. The CDR3 nucleotides are TGTGCCAGCAGCGTAGGCCAGGGAAACATTCAGTACTTC. It translates to CASSVGQGNIQYF. Full variable domain (remainder filled in from reference TRBV9 and TRBJ2-4): DSGVTQTPKHLITATGQRVTLRCSPRSGDLSVYWYQQSLDQGLQFLIQYYNGEERAKGNILERFSAQQFPDLHSELNLSSLELGDSALYFCASSVGQGNIQYFGAGTRLSVL.

V and J are TRBV7-2 and TRBJ2-4, with D hard to call. Trimming shortened V by 1 base and J by 3 bases, and 10 bases separated the two germline ends. The CDR3 has 15 residues. Germline lookup yields CDR1 SGHTA and CDR2 FQGNSA. In DNA, the CDR3 is TGTGCCAGCAGCTTAGTAGGTGGCCTCAAAAACATTCAGTACTTC. The encoded protein is CASSLVGGLKNIQYF.

This clonotype occurred once. The V and J genes are TRBV6-1 and TRBJ1-2; 7 bases agree with TRBD1. CDR1 is MNHNS and CDR2 is SASEGT in the germline V gene. The CDR3 is 14 residues long. The V and J ends lost 7 bases and 1 base, in that order; junction bases with no gene match: 6. The CDR3 here is CASTQGQINYGYTF. In DNA form, the CDR3 reads TGTGCCAGCACCCAGGGACAGATTAACTATGGCTACACCTTC.

This clonotype was counted only a few times. This chain joins TRBV12-3 or TRBV12-4 and TRBJ2-7; the D is unclear. V was trimmed by 2 bases and J by 4 bases, leaving 6 bases between them. This CDR3 contains 12 residues. The DNA for the CDR3 is TGTGCCAGCAGTTTAACCACATACGAGCAGTACTTC. Its translation: CASSLTTYEQYF.

This chain connects TRBV30 to TRBJ1-2, with 7 bases identical to TRBD1. The junction had 2 bases not matched to a gene; V was cut back by 0 bases and J by 4 bases. The V gene's germline CDR1 is GTSNPN and CDR2 SVGIG (reference sequence). There are 13 residues in the CDR3. CDR3 DNA: TGTGCCTGGAGTGTACAGGGGTCCTATGGCTACACCTTC. It translates to CAWSVQGSYGYTF.

This CDR3 reads CAWSVRSRGLEEQYF. The CDR3 DNA is TGTGCCTGGAGTGTTAGATCCAGGGGATTGGAAGAGCAGTACTTC. The rearrangement uses TRBV30 and TRBJ2-7, with a weak D call TRBD1 (6 bases). Trimming removed 0 bases at V and 7 bases at J, with 19 bases between. CDR1 and CDR2 from the germline V gene are GTSNPN and SVGIG (reference sequence). The CDR3 is 15 amino acids. Together with reference TRBV30 and TRBJ2-7, the CDR3 gives the full variable domain: SQTIHQWPATLVQPVGSPLSLECTVEGTSNPNLYWYRQAAGRGLQLLFYSVGIGQISSEVPQNLSASRPQDRQFILSSKKLLLSDSGFYLCAWSVRSRGLEEQYFGPGTRLTVT.

CDR3 DNA: TGCAGCGCACAGCGGACGGAGAACTATGGCTACACCTTC. Translating gives CSAQRTENYGYTF. V usage is TRBV29-1 and J usage is TRBJ1-2; D is unresolved. Trimming stripped 7 bases from V and 2 bases from J, with 14 bases between. The length of the CDR3 is 13 residues. The germline CDR1 and CDR2 sequences are SQVTM and ANQGSEA. The full variable domain, with the rest looked up from reference TRBV29-1 and TRBJ1-2, is SAVISQKPSRDICQRGTSLTIQCQVDSQVTMMFWYRQQPGQSLTLIATANQGSEATYESGFVIDKFPISRPNLTFSTLTVSNMSPEDSSIYLCSAQRTENYGYTFGSGTRLTVV.

The chain combines TRBV3-1 with TRBJ2-5; D is tentatively TRBD1 or TRBD2 (6 bases each). CDR1 and CDR2 from the germline V gene are LGHDT and YNNKEL (reference sequence). The CDR3 length is 14 residues. Trimming removed 3 bases at V and 4 bases at J, with 12 bases between. CDR3 nucleotides: TGTGCCAGCAGCCAGCGGGACACCGGAGAGACCCAGTACTTC. It translates to CASSQRDTGETQYF.

The chain recombines TRBV3-1 with TRBJ1-1; 10 nucleotides match TRBD1. Trimming cost V 4 bases and J 4 bases; bases outside gene matches: 3. The length of the CDR3 is 14 residues. Germline CDR1 is LGHDT and CDR2 is YNNKEL (reference sequence). CDR3 DNA: TGTGCCAGCAGCCGACAGGGGGCCGGCACTGAAGCTTTCTTT. This gives the protein CASSRQGAGTEAFF.

The chain combines TRBV7-8 with TRBJ2-7, with no clear D. CDR1 is SGHVS, CDR2 FQNEAQ, per germline. Trimming removed 5 bases at V and 0 bases at J, with 14 bases between. The CDR3 has 15 amino acids. CDR3 bases: TGTGCCAGCAGCAGGCGCAGCCTCCTCTCCTACGAGCAGTACTTC. Protein sequence: CASSRRSLLSYEQYF.

The V gene is TRBV4-3, the J gene TRBJ1-2; 9 bases align to TRBD1. CDR1 is LGHNA and CDR2 is YSLEER in the germline V gene. V dropped 1 base and J dropped 8; count of bases not matched to a gene: 8. The length of the CDR3 is 15 residues. The CDR3 here is CASSQVVQGAEGYTF. CDR3 coding DNA: TGCGCCAGCAGCCAAGTCGTACAGGGGGCGGAAGGCTACACCTTC.

This chain uses TRBV29-1 with TRBJ2-1; tentatively, D is TRBD1 (7 bases). V shed 3 bases and J shed 4 bases, with 10 bases lying between them. Germline loops: CDR1 SQVTM, CDR2 ANQGSEA. The CDR3 is made up of 13 amino acids. The DNA for the CDR3 is TGCAGCGTTGACAGGGGGAGGTACAATGAGCAGTTCTTC. Amino acids: CSVDRGRYNEQFF.

The V and J genes are TRBV6-6 and TRBJ1-1; 8 bases are a match to TRBD1. Per the germline V gene, CDR1 is MNHNY and CDR2 is SVGAGI (reference sequence). The ends lost 4 bases at V and 1 base at J; junction bases unmatched: 2. The CDR3 consists of 14 residues. CDR3 nucleotides: TGTGCCAGCAGTTCCACAGGGGGGAACACTGAAGCTTTCTTT. Translated: CASSSTGGNTEAFF.

This chain uses TRBV29-1 with TRBJ1-1; no reliable D call. This CDR3 has 13 residues. Germline CDR1 and CDR2: SQVTM and ANQGSEA. Trimming took 5 bases from V and 2 from J, leaving 12 bases between them. This CDR3 reads CSVPGPFNTEAFF. The DNA for the CDR3 is TGCAGCGTTCCTGGCCCATTTAACACTGAAGCTTTCTTT.

The count of this clonotype is one. The chain couples TRBV13 to TRBJ1-2, with D possibly matching TRBD1 (6 bases). Germline V gives CDR1 PRHDT, CDR2 FYEKMQ (reference sequence). With 0 bases removed from V and 6 bases from J, the gap between germline ends came to 11 bases. The CDR3 has 14 amino acids. CDR3 bases: TGTGCCAGCAGCTTAGGCAGGGGTAGGGATGGCTACACCTTC. This translates into CASSLGRGRDGYTF. Based on the CDR3 plus reference TRBV13 and TRBJ1-2, the full variable domain is AAGVIQSPRHLIKEKRETATLKCYPIPRHDTVYWYQQGPGQDPQFLISFYEKMQSDKGSIPDRFSAQQFSDYHSELNMSSLELGDSALYFCASSLGRGRDGYTFGSGTRLTVV.

The CDR3: CASSFLTGNYGYTF. CDR3 sequence (DNA): TGTGCCAGCAGCTTCCTGACAGGGAACTATGGCTACACCTTC. The chain joins TRBV5-4 to TRBJ1-2; 7 nucleotides agree with TRBD1. The CDR3 spans 14 residues. The J segment lost 2 bases and the V segment lost 2 bases, leaving 3 bases of the junction unmatched. Germline V gives CDR1 SGHNT, CDR2 YYREEE (reference sequence). The full variable domain, in which reference TRBV5-4 and TRBJ1-2 provide the parts outside the CDR3, is ETGVTQSPTHLIKTRGQQVTLRCSSQSGHNTVSWYQQALGQGPQFIFQYYREEENGRGNFPPRFSGLQFPNYSSELNVNALELDDSALYLCASSFLTGNYGYTFGSGTRLTVV.

This chain joins TRBV20-1 and TRBJ1-1; D remains ambiguous. Germline V gene data show CDR1 as DFQATT and CDR2 as SNEGSKA (reference sequence). This CDR3 contains 12 residues. CDR3 sequence reads: CTHGQLNTEAFF. CDR3 sequence (DNA): TGCACCCATGGGCAACTGAACACTGAAGCTTTCTTT.

The genes are TRBV7-9 and TRBJ1-4; D remains ambiguous. The germline gives CDR1 SEHNR, CDR2 FQNEAQ (reference sequence). The CDR3 has 14 residues. Trimming removed 4 bases at V and 4 bases at J, with 10 bases between. The CDR3 sequence is CASSSVGFNEKLFF. The CDR3 DNA sequence: TGTGCCAGCAGCTCGGTGGGGTTTAATGAAAAACTGTTTTTT.